The 3 T cell receptor beta chains reported below all come from one sample, sequenced in a study of cytomegalovirus exposure and HLA in healthy donors. Clones were read by immunoSEQ multiplex PCR, and TCRdb kept only the in-frame ones, dropping some. The repertoire holds 130,000 to 150,000 clones, with roughly 87% as singletons. Material for sequencing was PBMCs. These receptors came from a man aged 18 to 35 in good health and CMV-seropositive.

The CDR3 here is CASSLQVNYEQYF. In nucleotides, the CDR3 is TGTGCCAGCAGTTTACAGGTTAACTACGAGCAGTACTTC. The chain couples TRBV6-1 to TRBJ2-7; possible D gene TRBD1, 5 bases. The V gene lost 5 bases and the J gene lost 3 bases, with 11 bases spanning the gap. The CDR3 totals 13 residues. CDR1 is MNHNS and CDR2 is SASEGT in the germline V gene.

This chain links TRBV18 with TRBJ1-3; no clear D gene. The V gene lost 3 bases and the J gene lost 2 bases, with 23 bases spanning the gap. Per the germline V gene, CDR1 is KGHSH and CDR2 is LQKENI. This CDR3 contains 19 residues. CDR3 in amino acids: CASSPFPSEELVPGNTIYF. The CDR3 nucleotides are TGTGCCAGCTCACCGTTCCCTTCTGAAGAATTAGTGCCTGGAAACACCATATATTTT. Combining the CDR3 with reference TRBV18 and TRBJ1-3 gives the whole variable domain NAGVMQNPRHLVRRRGQEARLRCSPMKGHSHVYWYRQLPEEGLKFMVYLQKENIIDESGMPKERFSAEFPKEGPSILRIQQVVRGDSAAYFCASSPFPSEELVPGNTIYFGEGSWLTVV.

The V and J genes are TRBV2 and TRBJ1-4, with TRBD1 as a possible D gene (5 bases). The CDR3 has 13 residues. Trimming left V 8 bases short and J 4 bases short, with 11 bases between. Germline CDR1 reads SNHLY; CDR2 reads FYNNEI. The CDR3 nucleotides read TGTGCCAGCGCTGACAGTTTTAATGAAAAACTGTTTTTT. Protein sequence: CASADSFNEKLFF.